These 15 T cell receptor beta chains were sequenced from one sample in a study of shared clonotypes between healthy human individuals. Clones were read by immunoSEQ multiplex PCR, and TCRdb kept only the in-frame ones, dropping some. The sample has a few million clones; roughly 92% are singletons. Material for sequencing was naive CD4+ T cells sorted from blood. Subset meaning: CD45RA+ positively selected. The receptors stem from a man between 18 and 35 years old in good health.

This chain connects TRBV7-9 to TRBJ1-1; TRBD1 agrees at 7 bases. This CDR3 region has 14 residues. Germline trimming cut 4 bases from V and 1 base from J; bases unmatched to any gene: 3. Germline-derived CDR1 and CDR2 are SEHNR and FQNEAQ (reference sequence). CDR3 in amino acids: CASSWGQPNTEAFF. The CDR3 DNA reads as TGTGCCAGCAGCTGGGGACAGCCGAACACTGAAGCTTTCTTT.

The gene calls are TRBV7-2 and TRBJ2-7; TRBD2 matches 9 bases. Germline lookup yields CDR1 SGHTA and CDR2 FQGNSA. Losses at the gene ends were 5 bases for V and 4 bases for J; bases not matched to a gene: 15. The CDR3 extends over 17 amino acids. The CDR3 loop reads CASSPTIGLASFYEQYF. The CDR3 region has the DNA TGTGCCAGCAGCCCCACCATAGGACTAGCGTCCTTTTACGAGCAGTACTTC. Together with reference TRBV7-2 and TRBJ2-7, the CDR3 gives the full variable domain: GAGVSQSPSNKVTEKGKDVELRCDPISGHTALYWYRQSLGQGLEFLIYFQGNSAPDKSGLPSDRFSAERTGGSVSTLTIQRTQQEDSAVYLCASSPTIGLASFYEQYFGPGTRLTVT.

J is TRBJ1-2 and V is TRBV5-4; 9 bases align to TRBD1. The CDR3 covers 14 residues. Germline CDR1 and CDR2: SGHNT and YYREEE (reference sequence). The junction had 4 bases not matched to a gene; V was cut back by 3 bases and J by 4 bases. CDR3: CASSYQTGGYGYTF. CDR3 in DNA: TGTGCCAGCAGCTATCAGACAGGGGGCTATGGCTACACCTTC. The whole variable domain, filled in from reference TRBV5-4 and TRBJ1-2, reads ETGVTQSPTHLIKTRGQQVTLRCSSQSGHNTVSWYQQALGQGPQFIFQYYREEENGRGNFPPRFSGLQFPNYSSELNVNALELDDSALYLCASSYQTGGYGYTFGSGTRLTVV.

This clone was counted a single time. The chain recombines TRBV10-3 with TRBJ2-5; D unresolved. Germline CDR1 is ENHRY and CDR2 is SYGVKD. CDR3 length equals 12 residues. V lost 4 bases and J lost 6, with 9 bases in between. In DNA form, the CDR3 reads TGTGCCATCAGTGCGGCGGAAAAGACCCAGTACTTC. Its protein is CAISAAEKTQYF.

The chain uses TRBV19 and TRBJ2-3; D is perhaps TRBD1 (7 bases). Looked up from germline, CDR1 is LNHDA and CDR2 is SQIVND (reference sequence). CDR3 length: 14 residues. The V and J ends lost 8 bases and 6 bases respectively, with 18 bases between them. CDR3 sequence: CASGRAGGTDTQYF. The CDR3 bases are TGTGCCAGTGGTAGGGCAGGGGGGACGGATACGCAGTATTTT.

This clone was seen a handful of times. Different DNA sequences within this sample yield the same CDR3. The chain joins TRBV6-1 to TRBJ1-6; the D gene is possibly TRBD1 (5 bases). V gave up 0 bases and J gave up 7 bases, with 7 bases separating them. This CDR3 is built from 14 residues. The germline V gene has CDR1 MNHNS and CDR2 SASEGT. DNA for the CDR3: TGTGCCAGCAGTGAAGCGCGGGGGAATTCACCCCTCCACTTT. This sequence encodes CASSEARGNSPLHF.

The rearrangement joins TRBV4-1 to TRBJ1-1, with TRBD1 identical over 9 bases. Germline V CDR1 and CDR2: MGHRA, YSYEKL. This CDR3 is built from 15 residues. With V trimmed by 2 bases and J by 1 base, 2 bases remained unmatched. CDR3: CASSQMGQGNTEAFF. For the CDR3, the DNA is TGCGCCAGCAGCCAAATGGGACAGGGGAACACTGAAGCTTTCTTT.

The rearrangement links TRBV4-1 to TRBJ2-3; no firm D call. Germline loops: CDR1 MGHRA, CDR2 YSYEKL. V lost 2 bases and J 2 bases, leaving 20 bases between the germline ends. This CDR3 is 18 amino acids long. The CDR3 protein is CASSQKLRSPLHTDTQYF. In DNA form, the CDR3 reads TGCGCCAGCAGCCAAAAACTGCGGAGCCCCCTCCACACAGATACGCAGTATTTT.

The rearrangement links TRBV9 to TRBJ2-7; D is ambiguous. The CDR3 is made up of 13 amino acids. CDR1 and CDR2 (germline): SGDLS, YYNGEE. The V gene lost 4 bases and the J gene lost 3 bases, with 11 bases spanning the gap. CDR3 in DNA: TGTGCCAGCAGCTCCGGACCGGGCTACGAGCAGTACTTC. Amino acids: CASSSGPGYEQYF.

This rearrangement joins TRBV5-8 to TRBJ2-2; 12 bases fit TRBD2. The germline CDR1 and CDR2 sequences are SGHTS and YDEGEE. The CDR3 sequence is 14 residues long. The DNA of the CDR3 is TGTGCAACCCCTAGCGGGAGGGGCACCGGGGAGCTGTTTTTT. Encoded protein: CATPSGRGTGELFF.

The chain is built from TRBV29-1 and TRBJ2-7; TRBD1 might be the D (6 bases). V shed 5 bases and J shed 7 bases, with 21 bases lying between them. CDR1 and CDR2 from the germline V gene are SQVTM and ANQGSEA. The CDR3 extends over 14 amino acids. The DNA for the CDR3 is TGCAGCGTTAACGGGGACATCCCTCCTCGGGAGCAGTACTTC. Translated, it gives CSVNGDIPPREQYF.

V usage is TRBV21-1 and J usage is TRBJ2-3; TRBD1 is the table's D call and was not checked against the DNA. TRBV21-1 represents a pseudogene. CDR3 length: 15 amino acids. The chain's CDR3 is CASSKAGHRTDTQYF. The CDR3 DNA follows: TGTGCCAGCAGCAAAGCGGGACACCGCACAGATACGCAGTATTTT.

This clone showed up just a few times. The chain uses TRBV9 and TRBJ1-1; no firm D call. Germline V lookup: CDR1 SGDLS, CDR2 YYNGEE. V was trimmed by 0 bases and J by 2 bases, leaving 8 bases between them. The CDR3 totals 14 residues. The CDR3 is CASSVEQSNTEAFF. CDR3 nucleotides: TGTGCCAGCAGCGTAGAACAGAGTAACACTGAAGCTTTCTTT.

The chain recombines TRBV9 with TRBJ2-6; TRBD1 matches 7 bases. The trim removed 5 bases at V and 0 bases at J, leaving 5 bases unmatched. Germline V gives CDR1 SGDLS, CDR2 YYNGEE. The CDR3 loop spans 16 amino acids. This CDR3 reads CASRGGAISGANVLTF. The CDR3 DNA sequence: TGTGCCAGCAGAGGGGGCGCCATCTCTGGGGCCAACGTCCTGACTTTC.

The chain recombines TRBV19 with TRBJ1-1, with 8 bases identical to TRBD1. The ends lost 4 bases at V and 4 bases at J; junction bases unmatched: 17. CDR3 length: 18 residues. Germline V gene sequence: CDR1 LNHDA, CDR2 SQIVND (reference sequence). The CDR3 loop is CASSTLGQGRTQTTEAFF. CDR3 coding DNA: TGTGCCAGTAGTACTCTAGGACAGGGTAGGACCCAGACCACTGAAGCTTTCTTT. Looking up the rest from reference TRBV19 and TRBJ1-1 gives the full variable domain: DGGITQSPKYLFRKEGQNVTLSCEQNLNHDAMYWYRQDPGQGLRLIYYSQIVNDFQKGDIAEGYSVSREKKESFPLTVTSAQKNPTAFYLCASSTLGQGRTQTTEAFFGQGTRLTVV.